This T cell receptor (beta chain) is drawn from a study of cytomegalovirus exposure and HLA in healthy donors. The CDR3 loop spans 17 amino acids. Germline assignment: CDR1 SQVTM and CDR2 ANQGSEA. Unmatched junction bases numbered 15, after V lost 4 bases and J lost 3 bases. The primer mix had 60 Vbeta and 13 Jbeta primers. Sequenced by immunoSEQ multiplex PCR; TCRdb stores in-frame clones only, minus some. This sample has about 150,000 clones, with more than 60% found just once. The sequencing input was PBMCs. The clonotype was recovered from a woman between 35 and 50 years old in good health and CMV-seronegative. This rearrangement joins TRBV29-1 to TRBJ2-7; 10 bases agree with TRBD2. The CDR3 region has the DNA TGCAGCGTTGGGGCTGTAGGAAGCGGGGGGGCAGACTACGAGCAGTACTTC. It is translated as CSVGAVGSGGADYEQYF.